This TCR beta chain was captured in a study of immune reconstitution after stem cell transplant in scleroderma listed by TCRdb under 2017. Library preparation employed RT-PCR. The instrument was an Illumina MiSeq. Using fastp at Q25 and MiXCR, TCRdb reprocessed the public reads and kept productive beta chains. For every CDR3 protein sequence, its rows merge into one entry that carries the most common genes and DNA. This sample lists some 2,200 distinct CDR3 sequences; around 7% were detected once. Of the sample, roughly 12% is held by the ten largest clones. This clonotype was counted a few times. What this receptor recognizes is not known. Per-nucleotide qualities are absent, and no much larger clonotype sits a single base away. Taken from cysteine to phenylalanine, the CDR3 has 13 residues. Only the CDR3 DNA stays, 39 bases, in frame from base 1. CDR1 and CDR2 were assigned from the germline V gene (reference sequence) as GTSNPN and SVGIG. The junction carries 11 bases between V and J, which are trimmed by 5 bases and 0 bases respectively.

Sampling was conducted before or after autologous hematopoietic stem cell transplantation (not recorded which). The chain is made from TRBV30 and TRBJ2-7; the D segment cannot be called with confidence. The sequence derives from a male donor with systemic sclerosis. The sequenced DNA: TGTGCCTGGCAATCTAGGAGCTCCTACGAGCAGTACTTC. Its coded protein is CAWQSRSSYEQYF. With the portions outside the CDR3 filled from the reference TRBV30 and TRBJ2-7 genes, the complete variable region becomes SQTIHQWPATLVQPVGSPLSLECTVEGTSNPNLYWYRQAAGRGLQLLFYSVGIGQISSEVPQNLSASRPQDRQFILSSKKLLLSDSGFYLCAWQSRSSYEQYFGPGTRLTVT.